The T cell receptor (beta chain) under discussion was sequenced for a study of blood T cells in healthy people across ages. The study, taken as a whole, reports: Correlation between TCR beta diversity and naive T cell percentage was strong.

This clonotype was observed a single time. Its antigen remains unidentified. Per germline, CDR1 DFQATT and CDR2 SNEGSKA (reference sequence). V was cut by 3 bases and J by 3 bases, with 18 bases left in between. CDR3 length: 16 residues. A J-beta primer mix and a sample-barcoded 5' primer were used in a second PCR of roughly 6 to 12 cycles. All cDNA molecules were each tagged by a template-switch adaptor with 12 random nucleotides. All samples yielded 2.5 million or more CDR3-containing paired-end reads. Via MiXCR, TCRdb re-called the 5' RACE reads, giving one row per CDR3 protein. The profile shows about 1 million distinct CDR3 sequences, around 45% of them singletons. It was ten milliliters of peripheral blood that were drawn from each donor.

The sequencing input was blood. The V call is TRBV20-1, the J call TRBJ2-1; weak D call: TRBD2 (7 bases). This clonotype was obtained from a woman aged 55-69 years in good health. CDR3 region: CSASPRGGNGYNEQFF. The DNA for the CDR3 is TGCAGTGCTAGCCCCAGGGGAGGGAACGGCTACAATGAGCAGTTCTTC.